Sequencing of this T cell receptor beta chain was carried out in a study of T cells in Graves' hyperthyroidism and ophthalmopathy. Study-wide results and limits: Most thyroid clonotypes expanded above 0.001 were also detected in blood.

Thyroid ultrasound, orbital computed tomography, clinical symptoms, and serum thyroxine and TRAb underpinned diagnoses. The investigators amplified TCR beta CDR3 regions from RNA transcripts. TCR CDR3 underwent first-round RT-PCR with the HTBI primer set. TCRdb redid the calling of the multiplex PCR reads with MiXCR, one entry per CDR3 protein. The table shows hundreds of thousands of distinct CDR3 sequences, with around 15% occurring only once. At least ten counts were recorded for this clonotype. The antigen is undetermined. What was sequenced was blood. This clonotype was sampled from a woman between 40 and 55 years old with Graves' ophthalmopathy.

In DNA form, the CDR3 reads TGTGCCAGCAGTTACGGGAGGCTCTCCTACGAGCAGTACTTC. Its protein product is CASSYGRLSYEQYF. The V call is TRBV6-2 or TRBV6-3, the J call TRBJ2-7, with D perhaps TRBD2 (6 bases). There are 14 residues in the CDR3. Germline V CDR1 and CDR2: MNHEY, SVGEGT. Between the trimmed V and J ends, which lost 2 bases and 0 bases, there was a span of 8 bases.